This T cell receptor beta chain emerged from a study of blood T cells in healthy people across ages. Study background: For every two T cells, template switching captured about one barcoded beta molecule. Overall study results and limits: Per million T cells, TCR beta diversity dropped roughly linearly as age increased.

Extracted total RNA amounted to at least 5 micrograms for each sample. J gave up 12 bases and V 10 bases, and 13 bases lay outside the gene matches. Germline V gives CDR1 MGHDK, CDR2 SYGVNS. The CDR3 extends over 12 amino acids. For the second PCR, which ran for about 6 to 11 cycles, a sample-barcoded 5' primer and a J-beta primer mix were used. Researchers report that a template-switch adaptor with 12 random nucleotides tagged each cDNA molecule. TCRdb processed the 5' RACE reads anew with MiXCR; each CDR3 protein has one entry. The sample lists approximately 400,000 distinct CDR3 sequences; more than 45% were seen once. As for this clonotype: Its antigen remains unidentified.

Sequencing was carried out using blood. The rearrangement links TRBV25-1 to TRBJ2-5, with 8 bases that match TRBD2. The source is a man aged 55 to 69 in good health. The CDR3 loop is CANTATSARKYF. In DNA, the CDR3 is TGTGCCAACACCGCGACTAGCGCGAGGAAGTACTTC.